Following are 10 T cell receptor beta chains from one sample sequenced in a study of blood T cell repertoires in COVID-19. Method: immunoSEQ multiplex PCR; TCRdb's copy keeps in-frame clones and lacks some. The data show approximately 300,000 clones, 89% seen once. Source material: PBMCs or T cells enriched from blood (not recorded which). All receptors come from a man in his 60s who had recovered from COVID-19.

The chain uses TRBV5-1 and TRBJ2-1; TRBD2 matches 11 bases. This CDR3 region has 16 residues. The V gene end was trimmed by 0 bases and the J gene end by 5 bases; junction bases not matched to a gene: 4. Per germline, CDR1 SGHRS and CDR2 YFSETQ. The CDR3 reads CASSLALTSGNNEQFF. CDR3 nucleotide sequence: TGCGCCAGCAGCTTGGCCTTGACTAGCGGGAACAATGAGCAGTTCTTC.

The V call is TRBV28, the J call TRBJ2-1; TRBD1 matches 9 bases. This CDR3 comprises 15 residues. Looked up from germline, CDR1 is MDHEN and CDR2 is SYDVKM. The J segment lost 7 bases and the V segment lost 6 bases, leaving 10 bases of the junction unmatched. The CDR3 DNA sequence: TGTGCCAGCAGCGAATGGGGGACAGGGAAGAATGAGCAGTTCTTC. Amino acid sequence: CASSEWGTGKNEQFF.

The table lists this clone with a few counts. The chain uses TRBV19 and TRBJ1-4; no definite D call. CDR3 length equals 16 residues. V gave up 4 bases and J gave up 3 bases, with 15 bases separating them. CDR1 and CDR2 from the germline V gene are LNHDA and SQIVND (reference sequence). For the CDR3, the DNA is TGTGCCAGTAGTAACACTCCAAGAGGGTCTAATGAAAAACTGTTTTTT. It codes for CASSNTPRGSNEKLFF.

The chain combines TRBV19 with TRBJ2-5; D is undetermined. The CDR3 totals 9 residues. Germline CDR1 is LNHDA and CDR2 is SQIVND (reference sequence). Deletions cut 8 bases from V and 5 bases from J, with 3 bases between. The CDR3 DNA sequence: TGTGCCAGTCCTGAGACCCAGTACTTC. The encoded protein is CASPETQYF.

CDR3 nucleotides: TGTGCCAGCAGCTTATATCCGAGGGCAGATACGCAGTATTTT. It encodes CASSLYPRADTQYF. V is TRBV7-2 and J is TRBJ2-3; D possibly corresponds to TRBD2 (5 bases). V was trimmed by 2 bases and J by 4 bases, leaving 10 bases between them. Germline CDR1 and CDR2: SGHTA and FQGNSA. This CDR3 region has 14 residues.

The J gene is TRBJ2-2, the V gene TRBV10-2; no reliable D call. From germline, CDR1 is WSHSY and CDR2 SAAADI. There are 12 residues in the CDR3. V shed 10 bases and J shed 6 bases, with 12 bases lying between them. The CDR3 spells CATITPPGELFF. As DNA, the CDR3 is TGCGCCACCATCACACCCCCCGGGGAGCTGTTTTTT.

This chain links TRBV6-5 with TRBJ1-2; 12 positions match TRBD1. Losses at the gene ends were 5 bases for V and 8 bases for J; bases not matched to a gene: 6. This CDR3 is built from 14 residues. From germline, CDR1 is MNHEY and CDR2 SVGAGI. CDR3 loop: CASSRDRGLVGYTF. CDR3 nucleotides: TGTGCCAGCAGTCGGGACAGGGGGCTAGTGGGCTACACCTTC.

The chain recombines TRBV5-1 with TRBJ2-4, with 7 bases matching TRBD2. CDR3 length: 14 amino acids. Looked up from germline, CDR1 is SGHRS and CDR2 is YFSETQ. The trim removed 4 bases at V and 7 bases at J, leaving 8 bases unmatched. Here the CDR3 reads CASSPPGGGNIQYF. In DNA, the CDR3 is TGCGCCAGCAGCCCCCCTGGGGGAGGGAACATTCAGTACTTC.

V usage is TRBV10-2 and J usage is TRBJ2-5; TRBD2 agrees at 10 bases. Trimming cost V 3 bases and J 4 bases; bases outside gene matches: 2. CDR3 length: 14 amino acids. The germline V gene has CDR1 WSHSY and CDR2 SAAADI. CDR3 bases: TGCGCCAGCAGTGAAGCGGGAGGGGGAGAGACCCAGTACTTC. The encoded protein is CASSEAGGGETQYF.

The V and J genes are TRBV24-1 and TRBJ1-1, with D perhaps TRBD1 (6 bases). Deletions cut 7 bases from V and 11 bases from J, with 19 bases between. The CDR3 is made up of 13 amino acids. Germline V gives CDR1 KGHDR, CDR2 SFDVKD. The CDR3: CATSPGAGAQAFF. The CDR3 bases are TGTGCCACCAGCCCCGGCGCGGGGGCGCAGGCTTTCTTT.